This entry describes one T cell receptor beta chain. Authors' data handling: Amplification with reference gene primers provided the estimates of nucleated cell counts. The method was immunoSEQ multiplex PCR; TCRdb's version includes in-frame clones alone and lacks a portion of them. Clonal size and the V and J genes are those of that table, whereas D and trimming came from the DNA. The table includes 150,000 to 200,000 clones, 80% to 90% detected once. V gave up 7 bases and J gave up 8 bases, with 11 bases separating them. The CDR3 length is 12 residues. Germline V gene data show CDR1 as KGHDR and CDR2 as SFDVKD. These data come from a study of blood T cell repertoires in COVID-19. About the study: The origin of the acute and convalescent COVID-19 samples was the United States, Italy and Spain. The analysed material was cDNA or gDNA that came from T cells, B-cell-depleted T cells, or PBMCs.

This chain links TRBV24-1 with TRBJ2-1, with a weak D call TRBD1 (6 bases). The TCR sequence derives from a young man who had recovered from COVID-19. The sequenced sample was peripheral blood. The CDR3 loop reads CATSRDIDEQFF. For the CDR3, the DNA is TGTGCCACCAGCAGGGACATCGATGAGCAGTTCTTC.